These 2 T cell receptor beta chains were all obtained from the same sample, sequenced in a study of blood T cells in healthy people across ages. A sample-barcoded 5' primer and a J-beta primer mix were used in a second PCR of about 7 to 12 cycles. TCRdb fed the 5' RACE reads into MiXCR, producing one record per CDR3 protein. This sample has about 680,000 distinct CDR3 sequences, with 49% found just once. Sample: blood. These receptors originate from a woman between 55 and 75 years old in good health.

Written as DNA, the CDR3 is TGCAGCGTCGCAATGAGCTCCTACGAGCAGTACTTC. Its protein product is CSVAMSSYEQYF. The gene calls are TRBV29-1 and TRBJ2-7; D gene unclear. V lost 6 bases to trimming and J lost 0 bases, with 9 bases between them. The length of the CDR3 is 12 residues. Germline V gene sequence: CDR1 SQVTM, CDR2 ANQGSEA.

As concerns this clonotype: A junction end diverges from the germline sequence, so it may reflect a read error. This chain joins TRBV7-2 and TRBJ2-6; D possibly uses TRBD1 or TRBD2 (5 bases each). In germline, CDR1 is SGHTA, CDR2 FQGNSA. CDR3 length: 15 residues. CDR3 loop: CASTPSLLGATVLTF. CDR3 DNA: TGTGCCAGCACACCTTCGCTCCTCGGGGCCACCGTCCTGACTTTC.